The clone carrying this TCR beta chain has ten or more counts. Its antigen is not known. This entry comes from a study of CD8 T cells in ankylosing spondylitis. V dropped 0 bases and J dropped 9; count of bases not matched to a gene: 5. CDR1 and CDR2 (germline): SGHRS, YFSETQ. The CDR3 is made up of 14 amino acids. Each TCR beta library was made by quantitative 5'-RACE that incorporated molecular barcodes. TCRdb fed the 5' RACE reads into MiXCR, producing one record per CDR3 protein. The sample has 200,000 to 250,000 distinct CDR3 sequences, about 10% seen once. Overall study findings and caveats: About 8 highly homologous variants made up a TCR beta motif that seemed to typify ankylosing spondylitis blood. Existing reports had already noted some motif variants in reactive arthritis synovial fluid and blood. Within peripheral blood, clones linked to disease were CD8+ and relatively rare.

V and J are TRBV5-1 and TRBJ2-1; 8 bases are shared with TRBD2. This TCR derives from a male donor with ankylosing spondylitis or in good health (not recorded which). Sequences were obtained from blood, either unsorted or a sorted T cell fraction (not recorded which). The CDR3 coding sequence is TGCGCCAGCAGCTTGGACGGGACTAGGCGTGAGCAGTTCTTC. Protein product: CASSLDGTRREQFF.